This TCR beta chain was recovered during a study of CD8 T cells in ankylosing spondylitis. The CDR3 runs to 13 residues. Germline V CDR1 and CDR2: SNHLY, FYNNEI. The V and J ends lost 10 bases and 2 bases respectively, with 15 bases between them. Study-level points and caveats: Disease-linked clones, CD8+, were relatively rare in peripheral blood. Characteristic, it appeared, of ankylosing spondylitis blood was a TCR beta motif of roughly eight highly homologous variants.

Quantitative 5'-RACE was performed with molecular barcodes, and it yielded the TCR beta libraries. TCRdb reanalysed the 5' RACE reads using MiXCR and keeps one entry per CDR3 protein. The sample lists about 700,000 distinct CDR3 sequences, around 19% occurring once. Concerning this clonotype: No antigen is known for it.

The chain is built from TRBV2 and TRBJ2-7; D is possibly TRBD1 (5 bases). The clonotype was recovered from a male donor with ankylosing spondylitis. Specimen: blood, either unsorted or a sorted T cell fraction (not recorded which). CDR3 sequence reads: CATKDSPTYEQYF. CDR3 sequence (DNA): TGTGCCACCAAAGACAGTCCGACCTACGAGCAGTACTTC.